This entry lists 27 T cell receptor beta chains sequenced from one sample in a study of blood T cell repertoires in COVID-19. Method: immunoSEQ multiplex PCR; TCRdb's copy keeps in-frame clones and lacks some. The sample comprises some 89,000 clones, 90% of which are singletons, and around 1.7% rests with the top ten. Sequencing input: peripheral blood. These receptors were taken from a man between 60 and 70 years old with acute or convalescent COVID-19.

V usage is TRBV3-1 (or the pseudogene TRBV3-2) and J usage is TRBJ2-2, with D possibly being TRBD1 (6 bases). The CDR3 has 16 amino acids. The ends were cut back, 2 bases at V and 0 bases at J, with 10 bases in the middle. Germline-derived CDR1 and CDR2 are LGHDT and YNNKEL (reference sequence). Here the CDR3 reads CASSQPTGPNTGELFF. The CDR3 DNA reads as TGTGCCAGCAGCCAACCCACAGGGCCGAACACCGGGGAGCTGTTTTTT.

The chain joins TRBV19 to TRBJ1-5; 9 nucleotides match TRBD1. V was clipped by 0 bases and J by 4 bases; unmatched bases: 7. The CDR3 runs to 17 residues. CDR1 is LNHDA and CDR2 is SQIVND in the germline V gene (reference sequence). The CDR3 loop reads CASSIDPGQGTNQPQHF. The CDR3, as DNA: TGTGCCAGTAGTATAGATCCAGGACAGGGGACGAATCAGCCCCAGCATTTT.

The chain uses TRBV7-9 and TRBJ1-4, with 7 nucleotides matching TRBD1. This CDR3 spans 16 amino acids. CDR1 is SEHNR and CDR2 is FQNEAQ in the germline V gene (reference sequence). Trimming removed 6 bases from V and 4 bases from J; junction bases left unmatched: 11. The CDR3 sequence is CASSPTSGQLNEKLFF. DNA for the CDR3: TGTGCCAGCAGTCCAACGTCGGGACAGCTTAATGAAAAACTGTTTTTT.

V gene TRBV4-1 combines with J gene TRBJ1-1; D perhaps matches TRBD1 (6 bases). With 4 bases removed from V and 0 bases from J, the gap between germline ends came to 15 bases. CDR1 and CDR2 from the germline V gene are MGHRA and YSYEKL. This CDR3 spans 16 amino acids. The CDR3 sequence: CASSPRPTGMNTEAFF. The CDR3, as DNA: TGCGCCAGCAGCCCCCGGCCAACAGGGATGAACACTGAAGCTTTCTTT.

The chain recombines TRBV24-1 with TRBJ2-3, with D perhaps TRBD2 (5 bases). There are 12 residues in the CDR3. V shed 9 bases and J shed 4 bases, with 10 bases lying between them. Germline CDR1 KGHDR, CDR2 SFDVKD. The CDR3 region is CATAGGSDTQYF. CDR3 nucleotides: TGTGCCACCGCTGGAGGCTCAGATACGCAGTATTTT.

The genes are TRBV28 and TRBJ2-2; 9 nucleotides line up with TRBD1. V was clipped by 11 bases and J by 5 bases; unmatched bases: 6. CDR1 and CDR2 from the germline V gene are MDHEN and SYDVKM. This CDR3 comprises 13 residues. The DNA for the CDR3 is TGTGCCGGATGGGACAGGGCGACCGGGGAGCTGTTTTTT. Residues: CAGWDRATGELFF.

This chain uses TRBV18 with TRBJ1-5; TRBD1 agrees at 7 bases. Germline loops: CDR1 KGHSH, CDR2 LQKENI. The CDR3 loop spans 14 amino acids. Germline trimming cut 6 bases from V and 1 base from J; bases unmatched to any gene: 3. The CDR3 region has the DNA TGTGCCAGCTCCCAGGGGGAGAGCAATCAGCCCCAGCATTTT. This encodes CASSQGESNQPQHF.

The rearrangement links TRBV5-4 to TRBJ2-5, with 11 positions matching TRBD2. Per germline, CDR1 SGHNT and CDR2 YYREEE (reference sequence). This CDR3 has 15 residues. V lost 4 bases to trimming and J lost 2 bases; unmatched junction nucleotides: 4. Here the CDR3 reads CASSRGTSGQETQYF. In DNA form, the CDR3 reads TGTGCCAGCAGCAGGGGGACTAGCGGACAAGAGACCCAGTACTTC.

On this clone: Additional DNA sequences in this sample encode the identical CDR3. This chain uses TRBV6-5 with TRBJ1-2; weak D call: TRBD1 (5 bases). This CDR3 has 13 residues. Germline loops: CDR1 MNHEY, CDR2 SVGAGI. V gave up 6 bases and J gave up 6 bases, with 14 bases separating them. In DNA, the CDR3 is TGTGCCAGCAGCCGGACCGGGGGGGATGGCTACACCTTC. It yields the protein CASSRTGGDGYTF.

Comments on this clone: Additional DNA sequences in this sample encode the identical CDR3. The V call is TRBV7-9, the J call TRBJ2-6; tentative D call: TRBD1 (5 bases). CDR1 and CDR2 from the germline V gene are SEHNR and FQNEAQ (reference sequence). Trimming pared 1 base from V and 2 bases from J, leaving 6 bases between. The CDR3 extends over 15 amino acids. The CDR3, as DNA: TGTGCCAGCAGCTTAGAAGGGGCTGGGGCCAACGTCCTGACTTTC. Its translation is CASSLEGAGANVLTF.

The chain couples TRBV14 to TRBJ2-7; 10 positions agree with TRBD2. The CDR3 has 15 residues. With V trimmed by 2 bases and J by 3 bases, 4 bases remained unmatched. Germline V CDR1 and CDR2: SGHDN, FVKESK. CDR3 sequence: CASSQTSGIYYEQYF. CDR3 nucleotides: TGTGCCAGCAGCCAAACTAGCGGGATATACTACGAGCAGTACTTC.

The V call is TRBV6-5, the J call TRBJ2-6; no firm D call. The CDR3 is 15 amino acids. The V end lost 10 bases, the J end lost 3 bases, and 16 bases lay between the germline ends. CDR1 is MNHEY and CDR2 is SVGAGI in the germline V gene. The CDR3 bases are TGTGCCACCCGTCTTAAGTTCTATGGGGCCAACGTCCTGACTTTC. Translation gives CATRLKFYGANVLTF.

J is TRBJ1-5 and V is TRBV6-5; maybe TRBD1 (5 bases). Trimming left V 7 bases short and J 7 bases short, with 20 bases between. Germline V gene lookup returns CDR1 MNHEY and CDR2 SVGAGI. The CDR3 is 15 amino acids. The CDR3 region has the DNA TGTGCCAGCACCCAAGGGACTTCTGGGGGGCAGCCCCAGCATTTT. It codes for CASTQGTSGGQPQHF.

This rearrangement joins TRBV5-1 to TRBJ2-1; 13 positions match TRBD2. The CDR3 spans 20 residues. Germline V lookup: CDR1 SGHRS, CDR2 YFSETQ. After removal of 4 bases from V and 1 base from J, the junction contained 14 bases not matched to a gene. The CDR3 loop is CASSTTSGGPSLQSYNEQFF. CDR3 nucleotide sequence: TGCGCCAGCAGCACGACTAGCGGGGGGCCCTCGCTACAATCCTACAATGAGCAGTTCTTC.

This chain uses TRBV5-1 with TRBJ2-1; D not resolved. Trimming shortened V by 0 bases and J by 6 bases, and 7 bases separated the two germline ends. CDR3 length equals 13 residues. The V gene's germline CDR1 is SGHRS and CDR2 YFSETQ. The CDR3 protein is CASSLGSGNEQFF. CDR3 in DNA: TGCGCCAGCAGCTTGGGATCGGGCAATGAGCAGTTCTTC.

The rearrangement joins TRBV10-3 to TRBJ1-3; tentative D call: TRBD1 (5 bases). CDR1 and CDR2 (germline): ENHRY, SYGVKD. The CDR3 consists of 16 residues. The germline V and J ends were trimmed by 0 bases and 2 bases, with 11 bases remaining between them. The CDR3: CAISESRTIAGNTIYF. The CDR3 DNA reads TGTGCCATCAGTGAGTCAAGGACAATCGCTGGAAACACCATATATTTT.

This clone showed up just once. The chain links TRBV7-9 to TRBJ1-4; tentative D call: TRBD1 (6 bases). CDR3 size: 16 residues. V shed 1 base and J shed 2 bases, with 11 bases lying between them. Germline CDR1 reads SEHNR; CDR2 reads FQNEAQ (reference sequence). The CDR3 DNA sequence: TGTGCCAGCAGCTTAGGGGGGACACTTACTAATGAAAAACTGTTTTTT. It yields the protein CASSLGGTLTNEKLFF.

The V and J genes are TRBV30 and TRBJ2-3; 7 bases align to TRBD1. CDR3 size: 13 residues. V shed 6 bases, J shed 3 bases, and the junction held 6 bases outside the gene matches. CDR1 GTSNPN and CDR2 SVGIG come from the germline V gene (reference sequence). The CDR3, as DNA: TGTGCCTGTGGGCCAGGGGGAACAGATACGCAGTATTTT. This gives the protein CACGPGGTDTQYF.

The genes are TRBV5-1 and TRBJ2-3, with a tentative D call TRBD1 (6 bases). The V gene lost 1 base and the J gene lost 4 bases, with 10 bases spanning the gap. Germline V CDR1 and CDR2: SGHRS, YFSETQ. This CDR3 contains 14 residues. As DNA, the CDR3 is TGCGCCAGCAGCTTGTCCAGGGGATCAGATACGCAGTATTTT. It encodes CASSLSRGSDTQYF. The full variable domain, in which reference TRBV5-1 and TRBJ2-3 provide the parts outside the CDR3, is KAGVTQTPRYLIKTRGQQVTLSCSPISGHRSVSWYQQTPGQGLQFLFEYFSETQRNKGNFPGRFSGRQFSNSRSEMNVSTLELGDSALYLCASSLSRGSDTQYFGPGTRLTVL.

The genes are TRBV7-8 and TRBJ1-5, with TRBD1 matching 7 bases. V gave up 1 base and J gave up 4 bases; unmatched junction bases: 4. The length of the CDR3 is 15 residues. The germline CDR1 and CDR2 sequences are SGHVS and FQNEAQ. The CDR3 DNA is TGTGCCAGCAGCTTAGAACAGGGGCCGAATCAGCCCCAGCATTTT. It encodes CASSLEQGPNQPQHF. The entire variable domain, with the rest obtained from reference TRBV7-8 and TRBJ1-5, is as follows: GAGVSQSPRYKVAKRGQDVALRCDPISGHVSLFWYQQALGQGPEFLTYFQNEAQLDKSGLPSDRFFAERPEGSVSTLKIQRTQQEDSAVYLCASSLEQGPNQPQHFGDGTRLSIL.

The chain uses TRBV19 and TRBJ1-2; D is unresolved. V shed 5 bases and J shed 1 base, with 11 bases lying between them. Germline V CDR1 and CDR2: LNHDA, SQIVND (reference sequence). This CDR3 has 14 residues. The CDR3 protein is CASSVQKHNYGYTF. The CDR3 region has the DNA TGTGCCAGTAGTGTCCAAAAGCATAACTATGGCTACACCTTC.

The chain couples TRBV5-1 to TRBJ2-1; 7 nucleotides line up with TRBD1. This CDR3 has 15 amino acids. Germline V gene sequence: CDR1 SGHRS, CDR2 YFSETQ. V lost 0 bases and J lost 9; bases outside the gene matches: 9. This CDR3 is CASSLDRGRGAEQFF. DNA of the CDR3: TGCGCCAGCAGCTTGGACAGGGGACGTGGGGCTGAGCAGTTCTTC.

This chain joins TRBV18 and TRBJ2-7, with TRBD1 matching 7 bases. The trim removed 4 bases at V and 2 bases at J, leaving 8 bases unmatched. This CDR3 comprises 15 residues. Germline assignment: CDR1 KGHSH and CDR2 LQKENI. Here the CDR3 DNA reads TGTGCCAGCTCACTCCGGGTGGACAGGACCTACGAGCAGTACTTC. This gives the protein CASSLRVDRTYEQYF.

The V and J genes are TRBV6-5 and TRBJ1-5; no definite D call. The germline V and J ends were trimmed by 0 bases and 2 bases, with 5 bases remaining between them. The germline V gene has CDR1 MNHEY and CDR2 SVGAGI. The CDR3 extends over 14 amino acids. CDR3 coding DNA: TGTGCCAGCAGTTACTCCGGGGGCAATCAGCCCCAGCATTTT. Residues: CASSYSGGNQPQHF.

This clone was picked up one time. This chain uses TRBV30 with TRBJ1-4, with TRBD1 identical over 10 bases. The CDR3 runs to 16 residues. Looked up from germline, CDR1 is GTSNPN and CDR2 is SVGIG (reference sequence). V shed 2 bases and J 4 bases; nucleotides not matched to a gene: 7. CDR3 DNA: TGTGCCTGGAGTTATGACAGGGGGCAAGTTAATGAAAAACTGTTTTTT. Protein: CAWSYDRGQVNEKLFF.

This rearrangement joins TRBV19 to TRBJ2-3, with 9 bases that match TRBD1. CDR1 LNHDA and CDR2 SQIVND come from the germline V gene (reference sequence). Losses at the gene ends were 5 bases for V and 2 bases for J; bases not matched to a gene: 11. CDR3 length equals 17 residues. The CDR3 nucleotides read TGTGCCAGTAGTGCGAGTGGGACAGGGCTCTTCACAGATACGCAGTATTTT. Protein: CASSASGTGLFTDTQYF.

The genes are TRBV19 and TRBJ1-4, with 7 bases that match TRBD1. Unmatched junction bases numbered 18, after V lost 3 bases and J lost 8 bases. This CDR3 is built from 18 residues. Germline values: CDR1 LNHDA, CDR2 SQIVND (reference sequence). For the CDR3, the DNA is TGTGCCAGTAGTATGGCTCATACGGGACAGCCGTCAGGAGAAAAACTGTTTTTT. Protein sequence: CASSMAHTGQPSGEKLFF.